Given below is one T cell receptor beta chain in context. No antigen is known for it. The germline V gene has CDR1 MNHEY and CDR2 SMNVEV (reference sequence). After removal of 7 bases from V and 0 bases from J, the junction contained 9 bases not matched to a gene. The CDR3 is 16 amino acids. Clones were read by immunoSEQ multiplex PCR, and TCRdb kept only the in-frame ones, dropping some. The repertoire holds hundreds of thousands of clones, roughly 79% seen once, with over 5% in the top ten. The data stem from a study of cytotoxic CD8 clonotypes in ibrutinib-treated CLL. Study overall: Response material was collected after a median about 12 months of treatment, range 6 to 36.

Study-wide results and limits: Researchers report that baseline clonality outpaced age-matched healthy donors and tracked circulating CD8+ T-cell counts.

The chain links TRBV27 to TRBJ2-3; 8 bases are a match to TRBD2. The specimen comprised PBMCs, sampled before ibrutinib treatment. The source of this sequence is a human donor with chronic lymphocytic leukemia. In DNA form, the CDR3 reads TGTGCCAGCACCTCCACTAGCGGAGTTAGCACAGATACGCAGTATTTT. Its translation is CASTSTSGVSTDTQYF.